This T cell receptor (beta chain) was obtained from a study of CD8 T cells in ankylosing spondylitis. Study-wide results and limits: Within ankylosing spondylitis blood, a TCR beta motif made up of under 10 highly homologous variants appeared to be characteristic. Reported data indicate significant enrichment of disease-linked clones within matched ankylosing spondylitis synovial fluid.

Construction of TCR beta libraries was performed using quantitative 5'-RACE with molecular barcodes. MiXCR, run by TCRdb on the 5' RACE reads, gives a single entry per CDR3 protein. Of about 540,000 distinct CDR3 sequences in the sample, more than 9.5% were seen once. In germline, CDR1 is DFQATT, CDR2 SNEGSKA (reference sequence). The CDR3 is 15 residues long. V lost 0 bases, J lost 2 bases, and 5 bases stayed unmatched. About this clonotype itself: The antigen is unknown.

Sequencing was carried out using blood, either unsorted or a sorted T cell fraction (not recorded which). The chain joins TRBV20-1 to TRBJ2-3; 7 nucleotides align to TRBD1. This sequence was found in a male donor with ankylosing spondylitis. The CDR3 here is CSARDMGTVTDTQYF. CDR3 in DNA: TGCAGTGCTAGAGATATGGGGACAGTCACAGATACGCAGTATTTT.